These 9 T cell receptor beta chains came from one sample sequenced in a study of regulatory T cells in long-lasting Graves disease. Through Arm-PCR of CDR3 regions and iRepertoire HTBI primers, TCR beta libraries were built. TCRdb re-analysed the multiplex PCR reads in MiXCR, keeping a single row per CDR3 protein. There are 440,000 or so distinct CDR3 sequences in the sample; roughly 15% occur only once, and 9.5% to 12% lies in the top ten. Documented time point: newly diagnosed GD, antithyroid drugs for less than 3 months. Researchers made the TCR library from RNA that was extracted from PBMCs. The sample was also reused in another study, on T cells in Graves' hyperthyroidism and ophthalmopathy.

The sequenced sample was peripheral blood mononuclear cells (PBMCs), obtained at new diagnosis, from a patient treated with antithyroid drugs. All receptors derive from a young woman with Graves disease.

A word on this clonotype: This may be a read error: a much more frequent sequence differs by one nucleotide. This likely comes from a read error, as the CDR3 has no conserved phenylalanine or tryptophan at its end. The gene calls are TRBV28 and TRBJ2-1; tentative D call: TRBD1 (5 bases). This CDR3 spans 16 amino acids. The V and J ends lost 5 bases and 3 bases respectively, with 17 bases between them. The germline CDR1 and CDR2 sequences are MDHEN and SYDVKM. The CDR3 coding sequence is TGTGCCAGCAGTCCTCTCAGGGCAGCTGGCTACAATGAGCAGTTCCTC. This gives the protein CASSPLRAAGYNEQFL.

V gene TRBV12-3 or TRBV12-4 combines with J gene TRBJ1-4; no definite D call. Between the trimmed V and J ends, which lost 6 bases and 6 bases, there was a span of 17 bases. The length of the CDR3 is 15 residues. As DNA, the CDR3 is TGTGCCAGCAGGACCAACCCTCCGGGAGATGAAAAACTGTTTTTT. It specifies CASRTNPPGDEKLFF.

For this clonotype: With a much larger clone just one base away, this may be a read error. J is TRBJ2-2 and V is TRBV11-2; 13 nucleotides agree with TRBD2. The germline V gene has CDR1 SGHAT and CDR2 FQNNGV. CDR3 length: 18 residues. The CDR3 DNA reads TGTGCCAGCAGCTTAGAGACTAGCGGGAGGTCGAACACCGGGGGGCTGTTTTTT. Its protein product is CASSLETSGRSNTGGLFF.

There are many counts of this clonotype. The chain recombines TRBV27 with TRBJ2-6; D is unresolved. Between the trimmed V and J ends, which lost 2 bases and 0 bases, there was a span of 11 bases. Per the germline V gene, CDR1 is MNHEY and CDR2 is SMNVEV (reference sequence). There are 17 residues in the CDR3. CDR3 loop: CASSLTPGSSGANVLTF. CDR3 bases: TGTGCCAGCAGTTTAACCCCAGGCAGCTCTGGGGCCAACGTCCTGACTTTC. Using reference TRBV27 and TRBJ2-6 for the parts outside the CDR3, the full variable domain is EAQVTQNPRYLITVTGKKLTVTCSQNMNHEYMSWYRQDPGLGLRQIYYSMNVEVTDKGDVPEGYKVSRKEKRNFPLILESPSPNQTSLYFCASSLTPGSSGANVLTFGAGSRLTVL.

Regarding this clonotype: This could be a read error, since a much larger clone is one nucleotide away. The chain uses TRBV27 and TRBJ1-1; no clear D gene. Germline-derived CDR1 and CDR2 are MNHEY and SMNVEV (reference sequence). The CDR3 extends over 13 amino acids. This CDR3 reads CASSFLADTEASF. CDR3 DNA: TGTGCCAGCAGTTTCCTCGCTGACACTGAAGCTTCCTTT.

The V and J genes are TRBV7-9 and TRBJ2-5; 14 bases line up with TRBD2. The CDR3 totals 17 residues. Germline-derived CDR1 and CDR2 are SEHNR and FQNEAQ (reference sequence). After removal of 2 bases from V and 2 bases from J, the junction contained 4 bases not matched to a gene. Here the CDR3 DNA reads TGTGCCAGCAGCTTACCTTGGACTAGCGGGAGGCAAGAGACCCAGTACTTC. Encoded protein: CASSLPWTSGRQETQYF.

CDR3 loop: CSARDGRTPDTQYF. CDR3 sequence (DNA): TGCAGTGCTAGAGACGGGAGGACGCCAGATACGCAGTATTTT. This chain joins TRBV20-1 and TRBJ2-3; TRBD2 agrees at 7 bases. Trimming at V came to 0 bases and at J to 4 bases, leaving 4 bases not matched to a gene. The CDR3 covers 14 residues. CDR1 is DFQATT, CDR2 SNEGSKA, per germline (reference sequence).

This clonotype was detected once. This chain joins TRBV5-6 and TRBJ2-7; D unclear. The V end lost 3 bases, the J end lost 0 bases, and 19 bases lay between the germline ends. Per the germline V gene, CDR1 is SGHDT and CDR2 is YYEEEE. The CDR3 covers 17 residues. CDR3 DNA sequence: TGTGCCAGCAGCTCTACAACTCTGTTCTCGAGCTCCTACGAGCAGTACTTC. The encoded protein is CASSSTTLFSSSYEQYF.

This clonotype was found many times. V gene TRBV12-3 or TRBV12-4 combines with J gene TRBJ2-2; D is uncertain. Trimming shortened V by 3 bases and J by 6 bases, and 8 bases separated the two germline ends. This CDR3 has 13 residues. In DNA, the CDR3 is TGTGCCAGCAGTTTGGGTAGTTCCGGGGAGCTGTTTTTT. Its translation is CASSLGSSGELFF.